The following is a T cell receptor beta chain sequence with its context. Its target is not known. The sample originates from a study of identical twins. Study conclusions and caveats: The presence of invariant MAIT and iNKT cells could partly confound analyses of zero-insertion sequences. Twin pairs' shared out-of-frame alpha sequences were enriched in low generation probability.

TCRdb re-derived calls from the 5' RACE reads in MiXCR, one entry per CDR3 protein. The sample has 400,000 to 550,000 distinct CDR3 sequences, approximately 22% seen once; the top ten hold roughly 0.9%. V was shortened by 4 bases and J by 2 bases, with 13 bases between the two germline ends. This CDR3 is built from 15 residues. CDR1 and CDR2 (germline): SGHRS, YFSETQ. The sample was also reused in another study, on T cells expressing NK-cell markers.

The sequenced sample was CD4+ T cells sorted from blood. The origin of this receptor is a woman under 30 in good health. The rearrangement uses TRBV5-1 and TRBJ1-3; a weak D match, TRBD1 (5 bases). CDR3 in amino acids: CASSPNTGTGNTIYF. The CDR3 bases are TGCGCCAGCAGCCCGAATACAGGCACTGGAAACACCATATATTTT.